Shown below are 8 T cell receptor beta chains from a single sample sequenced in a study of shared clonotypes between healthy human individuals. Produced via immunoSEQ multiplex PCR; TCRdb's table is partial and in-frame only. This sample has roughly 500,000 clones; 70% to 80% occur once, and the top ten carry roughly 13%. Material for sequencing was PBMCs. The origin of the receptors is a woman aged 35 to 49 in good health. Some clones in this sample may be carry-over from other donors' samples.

Here the CDR3 DNA reads TGTGCCAGCGGAGGGACCAATCAGCCCCAGCATTTT. Translated, it gives CASGGTNQPQHF. The chain has TRBV2 and TRBJ1-5; D is possibly TRBD1 (5 bases). This CDR3 contains 12 residues. Looked up from germline, CDR1 is SNHLY and CDR2 is FYNNEI. Between the trimmed V and J ends, which lost 8 bases and 3 bases, there was a span of 8 bases.

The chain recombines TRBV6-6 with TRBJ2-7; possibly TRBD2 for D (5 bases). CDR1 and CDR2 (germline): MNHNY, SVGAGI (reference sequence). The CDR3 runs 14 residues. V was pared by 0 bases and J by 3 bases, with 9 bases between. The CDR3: CASSYSHAGYEQYF. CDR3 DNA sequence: TGTGCCAGCAGTTACTCCCATGCGGGCTACGAGCAGTACTTC.

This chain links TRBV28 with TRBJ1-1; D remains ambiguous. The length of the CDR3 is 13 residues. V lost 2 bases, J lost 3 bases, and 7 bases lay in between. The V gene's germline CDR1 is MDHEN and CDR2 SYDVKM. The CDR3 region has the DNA TGTGCCAGCAGTTTAGTCGACGACACTGAAGCTTTCTTT. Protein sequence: CASSLVDDTEAFF.

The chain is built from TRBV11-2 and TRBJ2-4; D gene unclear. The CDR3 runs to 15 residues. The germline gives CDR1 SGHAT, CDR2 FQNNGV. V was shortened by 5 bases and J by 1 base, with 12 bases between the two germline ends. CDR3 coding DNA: TGTGCCAGCAGCCCAGTGGGCTGGGCCAAAAACATTCAGTACTTC. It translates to CASSPVGWAKNIQYF.

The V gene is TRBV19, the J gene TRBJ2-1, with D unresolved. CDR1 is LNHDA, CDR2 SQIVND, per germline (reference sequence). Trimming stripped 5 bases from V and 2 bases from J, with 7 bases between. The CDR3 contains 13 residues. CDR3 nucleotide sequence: TGTGCCAGTAGTCTGGGTCCCTACAATGAGCAGTTCTTC. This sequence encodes CASSLGPYNEQFF.

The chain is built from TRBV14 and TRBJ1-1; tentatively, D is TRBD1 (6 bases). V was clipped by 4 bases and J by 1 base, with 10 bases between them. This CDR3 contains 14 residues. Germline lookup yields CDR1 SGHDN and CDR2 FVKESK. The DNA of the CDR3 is TGTGCCAGCAGCCGAGGGGGAACGAACACTGAAGCTTTCTTT. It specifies CASSRGGTNTEAFF.

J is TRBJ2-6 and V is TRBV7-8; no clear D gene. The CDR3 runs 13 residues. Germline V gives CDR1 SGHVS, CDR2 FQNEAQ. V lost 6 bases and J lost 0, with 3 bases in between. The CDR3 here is CASRISGANVLTF. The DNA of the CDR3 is TGTGCCAGCAGGATCTCTGGGGCCAACGTCCTGACTTTC.

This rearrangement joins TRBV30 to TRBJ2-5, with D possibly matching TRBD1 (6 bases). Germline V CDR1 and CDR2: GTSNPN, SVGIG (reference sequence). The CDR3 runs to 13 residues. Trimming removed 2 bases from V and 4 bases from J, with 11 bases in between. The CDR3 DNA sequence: TGTGCCTGGAGTATGGGGGCAGCAGAGACCCAGTACTTC. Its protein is CAWSMGAAETQYF.